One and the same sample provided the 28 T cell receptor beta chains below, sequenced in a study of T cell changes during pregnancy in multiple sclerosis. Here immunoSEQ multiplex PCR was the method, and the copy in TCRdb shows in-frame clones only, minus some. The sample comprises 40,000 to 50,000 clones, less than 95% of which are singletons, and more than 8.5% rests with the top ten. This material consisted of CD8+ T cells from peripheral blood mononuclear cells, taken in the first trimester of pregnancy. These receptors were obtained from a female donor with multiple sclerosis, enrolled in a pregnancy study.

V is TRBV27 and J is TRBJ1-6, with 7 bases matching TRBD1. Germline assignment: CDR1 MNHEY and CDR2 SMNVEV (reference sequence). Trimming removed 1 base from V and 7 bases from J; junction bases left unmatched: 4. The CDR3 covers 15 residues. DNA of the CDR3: TGTGCCAGCAGTTTATTTCGACAGGGCAATTCACCCCTCCACTTT. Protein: CASSLFRQGNSPLHF.

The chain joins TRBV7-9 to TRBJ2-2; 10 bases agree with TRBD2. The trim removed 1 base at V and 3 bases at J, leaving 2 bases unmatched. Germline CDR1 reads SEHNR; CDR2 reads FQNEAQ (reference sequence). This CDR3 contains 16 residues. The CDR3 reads CASSLVAGGDTGELFF. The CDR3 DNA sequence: TGTGCCAGCAGCTTAGTAGCGGGGGGAGACACCGGGGAGCTGTTTTTT.

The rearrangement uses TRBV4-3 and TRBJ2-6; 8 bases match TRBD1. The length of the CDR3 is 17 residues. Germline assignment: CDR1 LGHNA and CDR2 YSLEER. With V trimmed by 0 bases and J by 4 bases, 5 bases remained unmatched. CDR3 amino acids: CASSQDRRGPGANVLTF. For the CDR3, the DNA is TGCGCCAGCAGCCAAGACCGCAGGGGGCCAGGGGCCAACGTCCTGACTTTC.

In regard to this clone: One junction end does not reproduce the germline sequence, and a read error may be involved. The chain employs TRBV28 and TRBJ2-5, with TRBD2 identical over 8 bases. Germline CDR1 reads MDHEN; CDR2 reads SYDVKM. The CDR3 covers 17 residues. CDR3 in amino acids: CASLAFPRGAQQGTQYF. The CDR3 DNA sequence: TGTGCCAGCCTAGCCTTCCCGCGGGGGGCCCAGCAAGGGACCCAGTACTTC.

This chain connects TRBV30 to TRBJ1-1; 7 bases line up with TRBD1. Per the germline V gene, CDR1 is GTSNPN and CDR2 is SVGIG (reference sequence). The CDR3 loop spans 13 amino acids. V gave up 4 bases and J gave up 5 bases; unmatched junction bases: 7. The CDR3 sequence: CAWTTGLETEAFF. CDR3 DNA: TGTGCCTGGACGACAGGGTTAGAGACTGAAGCTTTCTTT.

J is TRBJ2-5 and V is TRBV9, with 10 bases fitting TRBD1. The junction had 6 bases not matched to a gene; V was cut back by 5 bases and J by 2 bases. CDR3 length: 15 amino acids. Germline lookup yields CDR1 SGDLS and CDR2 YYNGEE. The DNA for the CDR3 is TGTGCCAGCAGAGCGACAGGGGGCGGACAAGAGACCCAGTACTTC. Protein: CASRATGGGQETQYF.

This chain's CDR3 is CASSSLAGHYNEQFF. The CDR3 region has the DNA TGCGCCAGCAGTTCACTAGCGGGGCACTACAATGAGCAGTTCTTC. The chain has TRBV10-2 and TRBJ2-1; TRBD2 matches 10 bases. Looked up from germline, CDR1 is WSHSY and CDR2 is SAAADI. The J segment lost 3 bases and the V segment lost 5 bases, leaving 4 bases of the junction unmatched. This CDR3 region has 15 residues.

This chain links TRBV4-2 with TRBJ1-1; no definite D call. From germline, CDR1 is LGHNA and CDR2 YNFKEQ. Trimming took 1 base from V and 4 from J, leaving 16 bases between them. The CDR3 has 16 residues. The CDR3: CASSQVQIGEGTEAFF. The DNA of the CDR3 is TGTGCCAGCAGCCAAGTTCAAATAGGAGAGGGCACTGAAGCTTTCTTT.

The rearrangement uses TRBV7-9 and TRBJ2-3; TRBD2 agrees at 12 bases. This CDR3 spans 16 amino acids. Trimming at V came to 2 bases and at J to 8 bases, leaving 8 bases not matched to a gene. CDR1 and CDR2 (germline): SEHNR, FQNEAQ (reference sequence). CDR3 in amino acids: CASSLSLAGGSGTQYF. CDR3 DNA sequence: TGTGCCAGCAGCTTATCACTAGCGGGGGGTTCTGGTACGCAGTATTTT.

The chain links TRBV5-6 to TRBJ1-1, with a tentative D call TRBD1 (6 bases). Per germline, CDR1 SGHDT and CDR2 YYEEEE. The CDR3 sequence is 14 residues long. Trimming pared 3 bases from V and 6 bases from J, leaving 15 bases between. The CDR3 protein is CASSSEGGLAEAFF. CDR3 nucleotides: TGTGCCAGCAGCTCGGAAGGGGGTCTTGCTGAAGCTTTCTTT. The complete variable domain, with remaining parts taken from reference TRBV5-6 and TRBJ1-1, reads DAGVTQSPTHLIKTRGQQVTLRCSPKSGHDTVSWYQQALGQGPQFIFQYYEEEERQRGNFPDRFSGHQFPNYSSELNVNALLLGDSALYLCASSSEGGLAEAFFGQGTRLTVV.

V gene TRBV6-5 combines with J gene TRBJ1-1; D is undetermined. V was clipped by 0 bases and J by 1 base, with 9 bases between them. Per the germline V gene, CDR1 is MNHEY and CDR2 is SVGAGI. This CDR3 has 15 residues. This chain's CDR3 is CASSYSSFWNTEAFF. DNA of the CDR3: TGTGCCAGCAGTTACTCGTCCTTCTGGAACACTGAAGCTTTCTTT.

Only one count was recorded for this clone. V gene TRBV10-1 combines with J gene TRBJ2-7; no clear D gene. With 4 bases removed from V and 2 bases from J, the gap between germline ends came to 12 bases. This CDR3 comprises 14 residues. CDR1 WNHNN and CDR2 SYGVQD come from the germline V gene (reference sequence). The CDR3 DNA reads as TGCGCCAGCAGTGTCGGTCTAGTAACCTACGAGCAGTACTTC. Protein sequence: CASSVGLVTYEQYF.

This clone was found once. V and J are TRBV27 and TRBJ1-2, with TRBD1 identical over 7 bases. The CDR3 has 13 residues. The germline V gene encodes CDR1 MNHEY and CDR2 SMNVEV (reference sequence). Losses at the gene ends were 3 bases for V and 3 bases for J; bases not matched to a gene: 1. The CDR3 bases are TGTGCCAGCAGTTTTCAGGGGGACTATGGCTACACCTTC. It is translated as CASSFQGDYGYTF.

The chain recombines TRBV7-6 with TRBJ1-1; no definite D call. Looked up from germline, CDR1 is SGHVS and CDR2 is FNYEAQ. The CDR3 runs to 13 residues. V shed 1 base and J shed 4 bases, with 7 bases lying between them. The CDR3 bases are TGTGCCAGCAGCTTAGGGGAGGGCACTGAAGCTTTCTTT. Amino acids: CASSLGEGTEAFF.

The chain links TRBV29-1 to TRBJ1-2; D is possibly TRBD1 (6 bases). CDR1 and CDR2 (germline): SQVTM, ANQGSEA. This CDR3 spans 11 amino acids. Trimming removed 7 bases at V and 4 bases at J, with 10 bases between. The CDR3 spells CSARTVYGYTF. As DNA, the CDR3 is TGCAGCGCGCGGACAGTCTATGGCTACACCTTC.

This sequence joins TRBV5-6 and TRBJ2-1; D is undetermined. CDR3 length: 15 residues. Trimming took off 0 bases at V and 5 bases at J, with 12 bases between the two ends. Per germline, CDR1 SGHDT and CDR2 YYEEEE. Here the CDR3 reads CASSLALRPNNEQFF. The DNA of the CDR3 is TGTGCCAGCAGCTTGGCCTTGCGCCCCAACAATGAGCAGTTCTTC. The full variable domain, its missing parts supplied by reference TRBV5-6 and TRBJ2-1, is DAGVTQSPTHLIKTRGQQVTLRCSPKSGHDTVSWYQQALGQGPQFIFQYYEEEERQRGNFPDRFSGHQFPNYSSELNVNALLLGDSALYLCASSLALRPNNEQFFGPGTRLTVL.

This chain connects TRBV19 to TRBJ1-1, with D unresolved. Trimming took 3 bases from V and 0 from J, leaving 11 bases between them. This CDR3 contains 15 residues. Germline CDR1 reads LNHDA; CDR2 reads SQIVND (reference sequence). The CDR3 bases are TGTGCCAGTAGTATGGTTGGGAGACTGAACACTGAAGCTTTCTTT. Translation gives CASSMVGRLNTEAFF.

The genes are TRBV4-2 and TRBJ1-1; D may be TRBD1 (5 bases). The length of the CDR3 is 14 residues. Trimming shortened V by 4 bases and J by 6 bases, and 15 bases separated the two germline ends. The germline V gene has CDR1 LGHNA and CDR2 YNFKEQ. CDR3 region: CASSRPAGPAEAFF. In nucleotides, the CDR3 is TGTGCCAGCAGCCGTCCAGCAGGGCCCGCTGAAGCTTTCTTT.

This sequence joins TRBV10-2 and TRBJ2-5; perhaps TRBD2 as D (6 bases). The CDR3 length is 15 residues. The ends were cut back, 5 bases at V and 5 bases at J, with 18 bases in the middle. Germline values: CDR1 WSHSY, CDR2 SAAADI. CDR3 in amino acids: CASSRWEVEDETQYF. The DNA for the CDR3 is TGCGCCAGCAGTCGGTGGGAGGTCGAAGACGAGACCCAGTACTTC.

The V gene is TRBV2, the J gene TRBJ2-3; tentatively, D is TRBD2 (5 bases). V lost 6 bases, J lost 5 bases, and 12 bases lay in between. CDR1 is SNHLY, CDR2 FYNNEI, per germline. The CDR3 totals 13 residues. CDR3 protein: CASSAEGKDTQYF. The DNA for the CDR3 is TGTGCCAGCAGCGCAGAGGGCAAAGATACGCAGTATTTT. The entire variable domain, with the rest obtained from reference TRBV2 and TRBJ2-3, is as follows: EPEVTQTPSHQVTQMGQEVILRCVPISNHLYFYWYRQILGQKVEFLVSFYNNEISEKSEIFDDQFSVERPDGSNFTLKIRSTKLEDSAMYFCASSAEGKDTQYFGPGTRLTVL.

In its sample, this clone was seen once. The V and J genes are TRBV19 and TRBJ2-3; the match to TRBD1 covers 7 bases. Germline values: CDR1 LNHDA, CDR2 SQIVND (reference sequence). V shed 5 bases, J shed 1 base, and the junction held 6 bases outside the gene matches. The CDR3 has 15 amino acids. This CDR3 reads CASSPWTGRTDTQYF. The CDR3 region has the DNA TGTGCCAGTAGTCCTTGGACAGGCCGCACAGATACGCAGTATTTT.

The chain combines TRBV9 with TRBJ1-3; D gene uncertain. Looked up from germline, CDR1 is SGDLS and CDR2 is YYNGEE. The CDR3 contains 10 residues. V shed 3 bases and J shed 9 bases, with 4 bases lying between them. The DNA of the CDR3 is TGTGCCAGCAGCGGGGCCACCATATATTTT. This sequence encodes CASSGATIYF.

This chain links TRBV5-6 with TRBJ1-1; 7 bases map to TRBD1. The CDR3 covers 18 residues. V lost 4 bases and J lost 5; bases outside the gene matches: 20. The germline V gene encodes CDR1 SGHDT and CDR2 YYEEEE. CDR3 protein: CASSPSRGEIVLKTEAFF. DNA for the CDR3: TGTGCCAGCAGCCCATCCAGGGGGGAGATCGTTTTAAAAACTGAAGCTTTCTTT.

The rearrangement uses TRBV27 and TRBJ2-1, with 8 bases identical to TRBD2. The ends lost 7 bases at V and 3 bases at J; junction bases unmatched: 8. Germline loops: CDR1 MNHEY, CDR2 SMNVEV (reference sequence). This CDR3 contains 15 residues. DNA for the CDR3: TGTGCCAGCATTAGTAGCGGGACAAACTACAATGAGCAGTTCTTC. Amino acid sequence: CASISSGTNYNEQFF.

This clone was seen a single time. The CDR3 is CASSTPTLGGGAGSYTDTQYF. CDR3 sequence (DNA): TGTGCCAGCAGCACACCCACTCTAGGCGGGGGGGCGGGGTCTTACACAGATACGCAGTATTTT. V usage is TRBV7-8 and J usage is TRBJ2-3, with 9 bases aligning to TRBD2. The length of the CDR3 is 21 residues. V dropped 5 bases and J dropped 2; count of bases not matched to a gene: 23. Germline V gives CDR1 SGHVS, CDR2 FQNEAQ.

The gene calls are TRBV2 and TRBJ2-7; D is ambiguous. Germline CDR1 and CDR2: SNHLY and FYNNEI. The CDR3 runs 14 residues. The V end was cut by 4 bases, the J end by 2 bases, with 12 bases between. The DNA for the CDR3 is TGTGCCAGCAGTGCCACCGGAGAGACCTACGAGCAGTACTTC. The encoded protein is CASSATGETYEQYF.

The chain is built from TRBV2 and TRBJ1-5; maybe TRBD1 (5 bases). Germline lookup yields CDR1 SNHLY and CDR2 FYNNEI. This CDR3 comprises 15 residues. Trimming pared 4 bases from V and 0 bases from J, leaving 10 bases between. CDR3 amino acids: CASSVTDYSNQPQHF. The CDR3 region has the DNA TGTGCCAGCAGTGTGACAGATTATAGCAATCAGCCCCAGCATTTT.

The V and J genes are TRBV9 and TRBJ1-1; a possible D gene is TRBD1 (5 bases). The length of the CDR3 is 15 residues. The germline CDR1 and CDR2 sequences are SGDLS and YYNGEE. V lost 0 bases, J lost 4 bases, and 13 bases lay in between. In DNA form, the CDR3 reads TGTGCCAGCAGCGTAGGACCTTCGGGGGGCACTGAAGCTTTCTTT. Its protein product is CASSVGPSGGTEAFF.